These 22 T cell receptor beta chains were all obtained from the same sample, sequenced in a study of technical replicates of blood from several donors. The protocol was immunoSEQ multiplex PCR, while the TCRdb copy is restricted to in-frame clones and leaves out a portion. The profile covers about 60,000 clones, with around 87% appearing a single time and about 5% taken by the ten largest. Sequencing input: PBMCs. The receptors stem from a human donor in good health. Some clones in this sample may be carry-over from other donors' samples.

The rearrangement links TRBV6-5 to TRBJ1-4, with D possibly being TRBD1 (6 bases). V was trimmed by 2 bases and J by 7 bases, leaving 14 bases between them. The length of the CDR3 is 15 residues. Germline CDR1 is MNHEY and CDR2 is SVGAGI. DNA of the CDR3: TGTGCCAGCAGTTACGAGGGGGGGGGAGTTGAAAAACTGTTTTTT. This encodes CASSYEGGGVEKLFF.

The chain joins TRBV5-4 to TRBJ2-1, with 8 bases that match TRBD1. This CDR3 region has 14 residues. Per germline, CDR1 SGHNT and CDR2 YYREEE (reference sequence). With 4 bases clipped from V and 8 bases from J, the junction kept 8 bases outside the gene matches. The CDR3 spells CASSPRAGQDEQFF. The CDR3 coding sequence is TGTGCCAGCAGCCCCCGGGCGGGACAGGATGAGCAGTTCTTC.

This chain connects TRBV6-1 to TRBJ2-7, with 14 bases identical to TRBD2. The CDR3 contains 15 residues. The junction had 5 bases not matched to a gene; V was cut back by 4 bases and J by 6 bases. Germline CDR1 MNHNS, CDR2 SASEGT. The CDR3 DNA sequence: TGTGCCAGCAGTGCAGGGACTAGCGGGAGTAGCGAGCAGTACTTC. This translates into CASSAGTSGSSEQYF.

V gene TRBV5-5 combines with J gene TRBJ2-6, with 11 bases fitting TRBD1. Germline V gene sequence: CDR1 SGHKS, CDR2 YYEKEE (reference sequence). Unmatched junction bases numbered 5, after V lost 3 bases and J lost 3 bases. The CDR3 loop spans 17 amino acids. In DNA form, the CDR3 reads TGTGCCAGCAGCTCCGGGACAGGGGGTTTTGGGGCCAACGTCCTGACTTTC. It yields the protein CASSSGTGGFGANVLTF.

This clone was counted between two and nine times. The chain uses TRBV2 and TRBJ2-7, with D possibly being TRBD1 (5 bases). Germline CDR1 reads SNHLY; CDR2 reads FYNNEI. V lost 4 bases to trimming and J lost 2 bases, with 15 bases between them. This CDR3 region has 15 residues. The CDR3, as DNA: TGTGCCAGCAGTGCGGCAGGGCTGTCAACCTACGAGCAGTACTTC. Encoded protein: CASSAAGLSTYEQYF.

The chain uses TRBV14 and TRBJ1-2; weak D call: TRBD1 (6 bases). V lost 0 bases to trimming and J lost 11 bases, with 16 bases between them. The CDR3 totals 14 residues. CDR1 is SGHDN and CDR2 is FVKESK in the germline V gene. CDR3 amino acids: CASSQDPLDSLYTF. The CDR3 DNA sequence: TGTGCCAGCAGCCAAGATCCCCTGGACAGCCTATACACCTTC.

The V call is TRBV4-1, the J call TRBJ2-5; 8 bases line up with TRBD2. Germline trimming cut 4 bases from V and 4 bases from J; bases unmatched to any gene: 11. Per germline, CDR1 MGHRA and CDR2 YSYEKL. The CDR3 spans 16 residues. DNA for the CDR3: TGCGCCAGCAGCCTGAGTTTAGCGGGGAAAGGAGAGACCCAGTACTTC. Translated: CASSLSLAGKGETQYF.

The V gene is TRBV5-8, the J gene TRBJ2-2; 7 bases are shared with TRBD2. In germline, CDR1 is SGHTS, CDR2 YDEGEE. This CDR3 has 16 amino acids. The junction had 9 bases not matched to a gene; V was cut back by 2 bases and J by 5 bases. The CDR3 protein is CASSFEAGARTGELFF. As DNA, the CDR3 is TGTGCCAGCAGCTTTGAGGCGGGAGCGCGGACCGGGGAGCTGTTTTTT.

The J gene is TRBJ2-3, the V gene TRBV4-3, with a weak D call TRBD1 (5 bases). The CDR3 is 13 amino acids. The germline CDR1 and CDR2 sequences are LGHNA and YSLEER. The V and J ends lost 0 bases and 5 bases respectively, with 6 bases between them. This CDR3 reads CASSQDQGDTQYF. In nucleotides, the CDR3 is TGCGCCAGCAGCCAAGATCAGGGAGATACGCAGTATTTT.

The chain recombines TRBV9 with TRBJ1-2, with TRBD1 matching over 9 bases. The V gene end was trimmed by 8 bases and the J gene end by 4 bases; junction bases not matched to a gene: 9. Germline V gene data show CDR1 as SGDLS and CDR2 as YYNGEE. This CDR3 is 14 amino acids long. As DNA, the CDR3 is TGTGCCAGTAACCCGGGACAGGGCGTCTATGGCTACACCTTC. Translated, it gives CASNPGQGVYGYTF.

The chain uses TRBV4-2 and TRBJ2-3, with D perhaps matching TRBD2 (6 bases). Germline CDR1 is LGHNA and CDR2 is YNFKEQ. With 1 base removed from V and 5 bases from J, the gap between germline ends came to 16 bases. This CDR3 has 16 amino acids. CDR3 DNA: TGTGCCAGCAGCCAAGCCATGTGGGGGGATGTAGATACGCAGTATTTT. Amino acids: CASSQAMWGDVDTQYF.

In this sample, this clone turned up once. V and J are TRBV15 and TRBJ2-5; TRBD2 might be the D (6 bases). V lost 0 bases, J lost 6 bases, and 14 bases lay in between. CDR1 is LNHNV and CDR2 is YYDKDF in the germline V gene (reference sequence). The CDR3 sequence is 15 residues long. CDR3 DNA sequence: TGTGCCACCAGCAGAGATGAGGAGGGCATGAAGACCCAGTACTTC. Its translation: CATSRDEEGMKTQYF.

The rearrangement uses TRBV5-1 and TRBJ2-1, with 7 bases lining up with TRBD2. With 3 bases clipped from V and 7 bases from J, the junction kept 13 bases outside the gene matches. There are 16 residues in the CDR3. From germline, CDR1 is SGHRS and CDR2 YFSETQ. The CDR3 loop reads CASSSLARTRSNEQFF. CDR3 nucleotide sequence: TGCGCCAGCAGCTCTTTGGCTAGGACTAGAAGTAATGAGCAGTTCTTC.

This chain links TRBV9 with TRBJ1-2, with D tentatively TRBD1 (6 bases). V was shortened by 3 bases and J by 6 bases, with 12 bases between the two germline ends. The germline V gene has CDR1 SGDLS and CDR2 YYNGEE. The CDR3 spans 13 residues. DNA of the CDR3: TGTGCCAGCAGCGGTCAGGGGAGCCATGGCTACACCTTC. It translates to CASSGQGSHGYTF.

In this sample, this clone turned up a few times. The genes are TRBV5-6 and TRBJ1-6; D not certain. Germline V lookup: CDR1 SGHDT, CDR2 YYEEEE. This CDR3 contains 15 residues. Trimming shortened V by 1 base and J by 7 bases, and 12 bases separated the two germline ends. As DNA, the CDR3 is TGTGCCAGCAGCTTGCGCGGCAGCGTAAATTCACCCCTCCACTTT. It is translated as CASSLRGSVNSPLHF.

J is TRBJ2-1 and V is TRBV11-1; D perhaps matches TRBD2 (7 bases). Trimming took 4 bases from V and 9 from J, leaving 16 bases between them. This CDR3 is 14 amino acids long. CDR1 is SGHAT and CDR2 is FQDESV in the germline V gene (reference sequence). CDR3 in amino acids: CASSSYKGGLEQFF. CDR3 DNA sequence: TGTGCCAGCAGCTCATACAAGGGGGGGCTTGAGCAGTTCTTC.

V gene TRBV5-1 combines with J gene TRBJ2-7, with a tentative D call TRBD1 (6 bases). Germline-derived CDR1 and CDR2 are SGHRS and YFSETQ. The CDR3 covers 13 residues. Trimming stripped 4 bases from V and 7 bases from J, with 15 bases between. CDR3 region: CASSPGTSREQYF. Written as DNA, the CDR3 is TGCGCCAGCAGCCCAGGGACATCCCGGGAGCAGTACTTC.

V usage is TRBV5-5 and J usage is TRBJ1-1, with D possibly TRBD1 on 6 matching bases. Per germline, CDR1 SGHKS and CDR2 YYEKEE (reference sequence). V was trimmed by 7 bases and J by 0 bases, leaving 13 bases between them. The CDR3 extends over 14 amino acids. The CDR3 loop reads CASRRTEVNTEAFF. The CDR3 nucleotides are TGTGCCAGCCGACGGACAGAAGTGAACACTGAAGCTTTCTTT.

V usage is TRBV7-9 and J usage is TRBJ2-2, with 12 bases fitting TRBD1. Germline V gene lookup returns CDR1 SEHNR and CDR2 FQNEAQ (reference sequence). This CDR3 is 15 amino acids long. Trimming cost V 11 bases and J 3 bases; bases outside gene matches: 7. The CDR3 coding sequence is TGTGCCGGGACAGGGGGCGAAAGGGACACCGGGGAGCTGTTTTTT. Protein product: CAGTGGERDTGELFF.

The rearrangement uses TRBV7-8 and TRBJ2-6, with D possibly TRBD2 on 5 matching bases. The germline gives CDR1 SGHVS, CDR2 FQNEAQ. Trimming stripped 5 bases from V and 2 bases from J, with 13 bases between. This CDR3 contains 16 residues. This chain's CDR3 is CASSRDRGTGANVLTF. CDR3 nucleotides: TGTGCCAGCAGCCGAGACCGGGGAACTGGGGCCAACGTCCTGACTTTC.

The chain carries TRBV7-9 and TRBJ1-4, with TRBD1 matching over 8 bases. The CDR3 consists of 14 residues. Trimming removed 3 bases from V and 8 bases from J; junction bases left unmatched: 5. In germline, CDR1 is SEHNR, CDR2 FQNEAQ (reference sequence). As DNA, the CDR3 is TGTGCCAGCAGCTTTGACAGGGGAAGAGAAAAACTGTTTTTT. Its translation: CASSFDRGREKLFF.

This chain joins TRBV6-5 and TRBJ2-7, with 8 bases fitting TRBD1. The CDR3 totals 15 residues. Trimming at V came to 6 bases and at J to 4 bases, leaving 11 bases not matched to a gene. Germline CDR1 is MNHEY and CDR2 is SVGAGI. The chain's CDR3 is CASSRAGQGAYEQYF. The DNA for the CDR3 is TGTGCCAGCAGCCGCGCCGGGCAGGGGGCATACGAGCAGTACTTC.